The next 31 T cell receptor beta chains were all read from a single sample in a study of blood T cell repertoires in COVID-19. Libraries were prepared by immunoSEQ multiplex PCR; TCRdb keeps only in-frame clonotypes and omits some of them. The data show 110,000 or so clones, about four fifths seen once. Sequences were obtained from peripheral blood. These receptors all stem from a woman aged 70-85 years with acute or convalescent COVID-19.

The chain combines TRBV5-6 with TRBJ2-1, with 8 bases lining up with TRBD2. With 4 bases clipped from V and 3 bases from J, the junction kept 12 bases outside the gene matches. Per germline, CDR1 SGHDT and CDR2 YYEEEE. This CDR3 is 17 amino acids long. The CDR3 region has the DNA TGTGCCAGCAGCCGTAGTACCGGGACTAGATTCTACAATGAGCAGTTCTTC. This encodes CASSRSTGTRFYNEQFF.

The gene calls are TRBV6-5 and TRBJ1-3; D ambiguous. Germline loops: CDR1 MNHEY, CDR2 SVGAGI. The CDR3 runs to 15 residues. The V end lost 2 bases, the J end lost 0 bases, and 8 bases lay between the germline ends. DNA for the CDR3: TGTGCCAGCAGTTACGGAGGGAGCTCTGGAAACACCATATATTTT. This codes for CASSYGGSSGNTIYF.

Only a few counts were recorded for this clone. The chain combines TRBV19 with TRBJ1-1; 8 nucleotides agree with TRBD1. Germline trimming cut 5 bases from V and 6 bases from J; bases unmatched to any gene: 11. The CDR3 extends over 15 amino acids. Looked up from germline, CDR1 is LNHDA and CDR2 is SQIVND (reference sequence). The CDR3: CASSSQGAGLPEAFF. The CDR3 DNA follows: TGTGCCAGTAGTTCCCAGGGGGCAGGTCTCCCTGAAGCTTTCTTT.

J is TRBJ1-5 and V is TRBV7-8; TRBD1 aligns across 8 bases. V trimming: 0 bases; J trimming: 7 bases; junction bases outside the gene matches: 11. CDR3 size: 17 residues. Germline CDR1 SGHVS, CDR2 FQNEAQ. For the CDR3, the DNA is TGTGCCAGCAGCTTAGCGGGGGCGACAGGGGCGTCCCAGCCCCAGCATTTT. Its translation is CASSLAGATGASQPQHF.

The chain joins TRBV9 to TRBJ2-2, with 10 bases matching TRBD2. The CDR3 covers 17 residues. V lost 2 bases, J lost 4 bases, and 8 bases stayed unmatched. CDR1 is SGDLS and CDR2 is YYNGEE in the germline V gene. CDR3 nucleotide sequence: TGTGCCAGCAGCGTTTCTTCCCGGACTAGCGGCACCGGGGAGCTGTTTTTT. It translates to CASSVSSRTSGTGELFF.

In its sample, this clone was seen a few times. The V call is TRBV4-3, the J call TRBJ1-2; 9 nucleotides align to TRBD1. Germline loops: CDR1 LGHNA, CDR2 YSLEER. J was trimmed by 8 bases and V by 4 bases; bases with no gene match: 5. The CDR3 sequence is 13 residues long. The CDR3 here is CASSLGQGVGYTF. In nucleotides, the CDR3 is TGCGCCAGCAGCCTGGGACAGGGCGTGGGCTACACCTTC.

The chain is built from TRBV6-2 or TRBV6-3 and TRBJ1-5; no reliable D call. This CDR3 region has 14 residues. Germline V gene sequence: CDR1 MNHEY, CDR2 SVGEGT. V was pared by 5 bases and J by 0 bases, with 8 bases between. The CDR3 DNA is TGTGCCAGCAGTACCAGCGTTAGCAATCAGCCCCAGCATTTT. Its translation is CASSTSVSNQPQHF.

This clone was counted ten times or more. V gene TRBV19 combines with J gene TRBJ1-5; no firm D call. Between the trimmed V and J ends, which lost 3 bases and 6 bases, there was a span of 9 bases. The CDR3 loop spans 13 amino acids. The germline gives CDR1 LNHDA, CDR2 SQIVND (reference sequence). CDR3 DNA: TGTGCCAGTAGTATTGACGGGAGTCAGCCCCAGCATTTT. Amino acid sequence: CASSIDGSQPQHF.

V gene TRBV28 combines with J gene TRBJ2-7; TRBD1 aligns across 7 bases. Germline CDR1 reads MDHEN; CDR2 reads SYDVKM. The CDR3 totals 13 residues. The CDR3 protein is CTTTRGPSYEQYF. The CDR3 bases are TGTACTACCACAAGGGGGCCATCCTACGAGCAGTACTTC.

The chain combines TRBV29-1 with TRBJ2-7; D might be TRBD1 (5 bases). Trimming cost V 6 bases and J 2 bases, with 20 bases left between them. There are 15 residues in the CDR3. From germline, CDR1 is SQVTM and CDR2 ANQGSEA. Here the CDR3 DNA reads TGCAGCGTCCTGACAGCAGGCCCCAACACCTACGAGCAGTACTTC. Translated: CSVLTAGPNTYEQYF.

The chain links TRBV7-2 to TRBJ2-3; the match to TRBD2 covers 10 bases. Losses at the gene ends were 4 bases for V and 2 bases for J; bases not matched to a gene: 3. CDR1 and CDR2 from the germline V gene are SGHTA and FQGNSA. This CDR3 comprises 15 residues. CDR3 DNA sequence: TGTGCCAGCAGCTATAGCGGGGGGACCACAGATACGCAGTATTTT. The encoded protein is CASSYSGGTTDTQYF. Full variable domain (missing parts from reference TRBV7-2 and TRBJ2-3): GAGVSQSPSNKVTEKGKDVELRCDPISGHTALYWYRQSLGQGLEFLIYFQGNSAPDKSGLPSDRFSAERTGGSVSTLTIQRTQQEDSAVYLCASSYSGGTTDTQYFGPGTRLTVL.

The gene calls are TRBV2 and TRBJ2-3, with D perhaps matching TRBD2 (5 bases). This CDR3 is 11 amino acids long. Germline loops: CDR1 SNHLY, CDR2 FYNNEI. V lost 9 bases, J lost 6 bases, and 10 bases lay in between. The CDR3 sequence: CASTRHDTQYF. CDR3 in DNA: TGTGCCAGTACTAGGCATGATACGCAGTATTTT.

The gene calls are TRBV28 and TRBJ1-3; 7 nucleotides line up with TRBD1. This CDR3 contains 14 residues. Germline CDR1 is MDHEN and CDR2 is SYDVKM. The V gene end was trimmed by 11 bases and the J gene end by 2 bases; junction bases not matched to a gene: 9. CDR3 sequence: CAAGFRGAGNTIYF. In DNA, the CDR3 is TGTGCCGCGGGCTTCAGGGGGGCTGGAAACACCATATATTTT.

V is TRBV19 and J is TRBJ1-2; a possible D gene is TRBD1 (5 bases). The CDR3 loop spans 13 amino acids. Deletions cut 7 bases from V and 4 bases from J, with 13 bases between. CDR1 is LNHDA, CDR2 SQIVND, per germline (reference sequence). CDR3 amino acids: CASTATVSYGYTF. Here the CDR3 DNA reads TGTGCCAGTACCGCGACAGTTTCCTATGGCTACACCTTC.

The CDR3 protein is CATRAEADTQYF. In DNA, the CDR3 is TGTGCCACCAGGGCAGAAGCAGATACGCAGTATTTT. The chain joins TRBV24-1 to TRBJ2-3, with D unresolved. The CDR3 runs 12 residues. The germline gives CDR1 KGHDR, CDR2 SFDVKD. The germline V and J ends were trimmed by 7 bases and 4 bases, with 8 bases remaining between them.

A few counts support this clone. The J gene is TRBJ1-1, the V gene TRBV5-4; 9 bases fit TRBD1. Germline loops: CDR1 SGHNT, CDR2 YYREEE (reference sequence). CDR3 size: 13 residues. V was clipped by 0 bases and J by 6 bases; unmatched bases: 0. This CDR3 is CASSLGQGAEAFF. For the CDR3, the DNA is TGTGCCAGCAGCTTGGGACAGGGGGCTGAAGCTTTCTTT.

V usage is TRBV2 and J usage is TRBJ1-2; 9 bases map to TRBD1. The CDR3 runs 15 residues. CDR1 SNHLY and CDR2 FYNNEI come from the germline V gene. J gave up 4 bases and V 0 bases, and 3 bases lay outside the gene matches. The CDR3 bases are TGTGCCAGCAGTGAAGCAACGACAGGGGGCTATGGCTACACCTTC. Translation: CASSEATTGGYGYTF.

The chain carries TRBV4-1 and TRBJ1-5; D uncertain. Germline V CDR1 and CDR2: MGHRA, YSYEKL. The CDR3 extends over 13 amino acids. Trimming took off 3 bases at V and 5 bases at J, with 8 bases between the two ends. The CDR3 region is CASSHRRDQPQHF. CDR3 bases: TGCGCCAGCAGCCACCGGCGGGATCAGCCCCAGCATTTT.

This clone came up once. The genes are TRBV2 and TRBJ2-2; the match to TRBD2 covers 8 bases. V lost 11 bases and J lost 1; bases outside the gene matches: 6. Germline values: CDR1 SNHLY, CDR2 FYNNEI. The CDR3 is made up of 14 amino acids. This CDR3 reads CAGTGTRNTGELFF. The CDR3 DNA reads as TGTGCCGGCACCGGGACTAGGAACACCGGGGAGCTGTTTTTT.

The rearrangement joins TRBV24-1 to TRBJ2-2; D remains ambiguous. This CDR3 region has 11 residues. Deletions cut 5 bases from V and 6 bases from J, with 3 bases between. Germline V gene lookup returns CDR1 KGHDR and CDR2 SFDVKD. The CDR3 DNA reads TGTGCCACCAGTGCCTCCGGGGAGCTGTTTTTT. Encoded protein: CATSASGELFF.

Written as DNA, the CDR3 is TGTGCCAGCAGTTTAGCTAGCGGAGGCCAAGAGACCCAGTACTTC. The encoded protein is CASSLASGGQETQYF. The V gene is TRBV28, the J gene TRBJ2-5; 7 nucleotides agree with TRBD2. The CDR3 extends over 15 amino acids. Trimming at V came to 2 bases and at J to 1 base, leaving 4 bases not matched to a gene. Germline V gene data show CDR1 as MDHEN and CDR2 as SYDVKM. The whole variable domain, remainder taken from reference TRBV28 and TRBJ2-5, is DVKVTQSSRYLVKRTGEKVFLECVQDMDHENMFWYRQDPGLGLRLIYFSYDVKMKEKGDIPEGYSVSREKKERFSLILESASTNQTSMYLCASSLASGGQETQYFGPGTRLLVL.

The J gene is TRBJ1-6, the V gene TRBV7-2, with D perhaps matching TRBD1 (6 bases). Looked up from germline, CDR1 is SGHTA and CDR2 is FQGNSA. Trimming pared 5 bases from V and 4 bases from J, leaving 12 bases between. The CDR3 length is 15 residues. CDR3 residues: CASSPWTEYNSPLHF. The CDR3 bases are TGTGCCAGCAGCCCTTGGACAGAATATAATTCACCCCTCCACTTT.

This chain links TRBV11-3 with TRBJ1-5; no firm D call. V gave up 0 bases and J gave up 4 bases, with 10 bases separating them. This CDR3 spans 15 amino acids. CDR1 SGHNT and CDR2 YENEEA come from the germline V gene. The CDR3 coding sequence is TGTGCCAGCAGCTTAGAACAATCGAGGAATCAGCCCCAGCATTTT. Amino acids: CASSLEQSRNQPQHF.

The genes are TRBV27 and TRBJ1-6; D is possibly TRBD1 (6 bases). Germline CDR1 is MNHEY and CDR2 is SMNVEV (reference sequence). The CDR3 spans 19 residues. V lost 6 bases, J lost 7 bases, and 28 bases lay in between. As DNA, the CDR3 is TGTGCCAGCAGGACCACTAGGGTAACGGGGGGCGCAGGAAATTCACCCCTCCACTTT. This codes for CASRTTRVTGGAGNSPLHF.

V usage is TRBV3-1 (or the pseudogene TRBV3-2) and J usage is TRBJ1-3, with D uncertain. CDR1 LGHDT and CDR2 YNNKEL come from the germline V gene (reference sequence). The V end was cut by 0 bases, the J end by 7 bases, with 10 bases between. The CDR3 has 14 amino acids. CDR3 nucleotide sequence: TGTGCCAGCAGCCAAGACGGGAGGGCCAACACCATATATTTT. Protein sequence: CASSQDGRANTIYF.

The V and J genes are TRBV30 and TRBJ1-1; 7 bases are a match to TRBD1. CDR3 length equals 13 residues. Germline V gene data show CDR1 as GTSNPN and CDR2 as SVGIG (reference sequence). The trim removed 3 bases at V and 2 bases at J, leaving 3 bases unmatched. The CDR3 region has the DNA TGTGCCTGGAGCAACAGGGGTAACACTGAAGCTTTCTTT. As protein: CAWSNRGNTEAFF. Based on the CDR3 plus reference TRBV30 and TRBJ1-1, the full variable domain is SQTIHQWPATLVQPVGSPLSLECTVEGTSNPNLYWYRQAAGRGLQLLFYSVGIGQISSEVPQNLSASRPQDRQFILSSKKLLLSDSGFYLCAWSNRGNTEAFFGQGTRLTVV.

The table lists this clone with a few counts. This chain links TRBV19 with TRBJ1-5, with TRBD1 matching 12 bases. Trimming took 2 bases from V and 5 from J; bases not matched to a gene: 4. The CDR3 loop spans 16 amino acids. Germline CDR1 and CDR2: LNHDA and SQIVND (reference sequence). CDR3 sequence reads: CASSISGTGGYQPQHF. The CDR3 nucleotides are TGTGCCAGTAGTATAAGTGGGACAGGGGGCTATCAGCCCCAGCATTTT.

The CDR3: CASGPQGTSGGEQYF. CDR3 coding DNA: TGTGCCAGCGGCCCGCAAGGGACTAGCGGGGGCGAGCAGTACTTC. This chain joins TRBV2 and TRBJ2-7, with 14 bases fitting TRBD2. Germline CDR1 reads SNHLY; CDR2 reads FYNNEI. This CDR3 spans 15 amino acids. V lost 8 bases to trimming and J lost 6 bases; unmatched junction nucleotides: 9.

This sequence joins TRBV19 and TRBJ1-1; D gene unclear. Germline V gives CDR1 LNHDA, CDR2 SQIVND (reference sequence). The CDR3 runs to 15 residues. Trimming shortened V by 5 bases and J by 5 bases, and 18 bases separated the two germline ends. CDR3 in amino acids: CASSPTGRFGTEAFF. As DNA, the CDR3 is TGTGCCAGTAGTCCTACGGGAAGGTTTGGGACTGAAGCTTTCTTT.

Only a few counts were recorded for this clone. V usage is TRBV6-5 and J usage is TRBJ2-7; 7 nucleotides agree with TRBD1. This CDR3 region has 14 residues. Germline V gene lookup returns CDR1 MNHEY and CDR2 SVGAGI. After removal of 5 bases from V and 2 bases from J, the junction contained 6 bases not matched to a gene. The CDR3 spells CASSQNRGPYEQYF. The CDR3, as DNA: TGTGCCAGCAGTCAAAACAGGGGACCCTACGAGCAGTACTTC.

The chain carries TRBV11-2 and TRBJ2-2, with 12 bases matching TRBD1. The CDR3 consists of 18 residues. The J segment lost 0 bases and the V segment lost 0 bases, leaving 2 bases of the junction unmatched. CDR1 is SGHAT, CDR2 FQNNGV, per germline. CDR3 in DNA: TGTGCCAGCAGCTTAGAGGGACAGGGGGCGGCGAACACCGGGGAGCTGTTTTTT. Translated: CASSLEGQGAANTGELFF.